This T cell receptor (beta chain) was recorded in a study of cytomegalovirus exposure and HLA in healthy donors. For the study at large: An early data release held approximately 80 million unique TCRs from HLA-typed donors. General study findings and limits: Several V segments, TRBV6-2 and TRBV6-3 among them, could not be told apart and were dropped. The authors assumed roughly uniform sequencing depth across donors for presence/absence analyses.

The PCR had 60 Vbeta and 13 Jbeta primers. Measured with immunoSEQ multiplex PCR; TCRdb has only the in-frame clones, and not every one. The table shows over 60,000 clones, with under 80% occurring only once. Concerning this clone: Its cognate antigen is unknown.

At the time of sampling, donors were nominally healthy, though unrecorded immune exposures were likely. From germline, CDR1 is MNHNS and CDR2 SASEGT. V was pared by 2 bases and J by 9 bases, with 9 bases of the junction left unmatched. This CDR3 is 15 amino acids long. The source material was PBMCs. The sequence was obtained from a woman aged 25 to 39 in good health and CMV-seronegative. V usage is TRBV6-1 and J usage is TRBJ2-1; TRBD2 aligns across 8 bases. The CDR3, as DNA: TGTGCCAGCAGTGAATCTCCGGGACTAGTGACTGAGCAGTTCTTC. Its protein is CASSESPGLVTEQFF.